The clone carrying this T cell receptor (beta chain) was detected a few times. The target antigen is unknown. This entry belongs to a study of blood T cells in healthy people across ages. Together with a sample-barcoded 5' primer, a J-beta primer mix was included in a second PCR lasting roughly 6 to 12 cycles. Every cDNA was tagged by a template-switch adaptor with 12 random nucleotides. TCRdb used MiXCR to reprocess the 5' RACE reads, holding one entry per CDR3 protein. This table has under 1,000,000 distinct CDR3 sequences, 36% appearing once. General study results and limits: Fewer expanded clones and more diversity marked long-lived versus aged donors. Strong correlation linked observed beta diversity and percent naive T cells.

Healthy Caucasian individuals from Russia aged 6 to 90 were enrolled as donors. This CDR3 is 13 amino acids long. J was trimmed by 6 bases and V by 7 bases; bases with no gene match: 6. Germline CDR1 MNHNY, CDR2 SVGAGI (reference sequence). Material for sequencing was blood. The chain employs TRBV6-6 and TRBJ1-1; 9 bases fit TRBD1. This TCR came from a man between 18 and 29 years old in good health. CDR3 in DNA: TGTGCCAGCACCAGGACAGGGGACCCTGAAGCTTTCTTT. Translating gives CASTRTGDPEAFF.